The 7 T cell receptor beta chains reported below all come from one sample, sequenced in a study of blood T cell repertoires in COVID-19. Produced via immunoSEQ multiplex PCR; TCRdb's table is partial and in-frame only. The sample includes some 350,000 clones, around 89% of them seen just once. Specimen: PBMCs or T cells enriched from blood (not recorded which). Source of these receptors: a man younger than 30 who had recovered from COVID-19.

The rearrangement joins TRBV19 to TRBJ1-2; 9 bases fit TRBD1. Germline V gives CDR1 LNHDA, CDR2 SQIVND (reference sequence). V was clipped by 5 bases and J by 6 bases; unmatched bases: 10. CDR3 length: 15 residues. The chain's CDR3 is CASSVGQGLINGYTF. The CDR3 bases are TGTGCCAGTAGTGTTGGACAGGGGCTTATTAATGGCTACACCTTC.

The chain recombines TRBV5-1 with TRBJ2-3; TRBD2 is a possible D gene (5 bases). The CDR3 has 14 residues. Germline V gene data show CDR1 as SGHRS and CDR2 as YFSETQ. V was shortened by 0 bases and J by 6 bases, with 11 bases between the two germline ends. The CDR3 reads CASSLAGRGDTQYF. CDR3 bases: TGCGCCAGCAGCTTGGCCGGTAGAGGGGATACGCAGTATTTT. The variable domain in full, with the rest retrieved from reference TRBV5-1 and TRBJ2-3, is KAGVTQTPRYLIKTRGQQVTLSCSPISGHRSVSWYQQTPGQGLQFLFEYFSETQRNKGNFPGRFSGRQFSNSRSEMNVSTLELGDSALYLCASSLAGRGDTQYFGPGTRLTVL.

CDR3 nucleotides: TGTGCCAGCAGCTTTGGGCAGTTATATGGCTACACCTTC. Translation gives CASSFGQLYGYTF. This chain connects TRBV7-8 to TRBJ1-2; D not resolved. Trimming pared 3 bases from V and 5 bases from J, leaving 10 bases between. This CDR3 is built from 13 residues. The germline V gene has CDR1 SGHVS and CDR2 FQNEAQ.

In this sample, this clone turned up once. This rearrangement joins TRBV29-1 to TRBJ2-1, with 8 bases matching TRBD1. This CDR3 is built from 13 residues. With 6 bases clipped from V and 5 bases from J, the junction kept 6 bases outside the gene matches. Germline values: CDR1 SQVTM, CDR2 ANQGSEA. The CDR3 nucleotides are TGCAGCGTGAGGAGCAGGGGGCACAATGAGCAGTTCTTC. It specifies CSVRSRGHNEQFF.

The V call is TRBV4-1, the J call TRBJ2-5; the D gene is possibly TRBD1 (5 bases). With 4 bases removed from V and 1 base from J, the gap between germline ends came to 13 bases. The length of the CDR3 is 15 residues. In germline, CDR1 is MGHRA, CDR2 YSYEKL. This chain's CDR3 is CASSRGQTAQETQYF. DNA of the CDR3: TGCGCCAGCAGCCGCGGCCAGACAGCCCAAGAGACCCAGTACTTC.

The gene calls are TRBV29-1 and TRBJ2-7; 12 bases fit TRBD1. Looked up from germline, CDR1 is SQVTM and CDR2 is ANQGSEA. This CDR3 has 14 residues. V gave up 6 bases and J gave up 3 bases; unmatched junction bases: 6. Here the CDR3 reads CSVGTGGALYEQYF. The DNA of the CDR3 is TGCAGCGTGGGGACAGGGGGCGCACTCTACGAGCAGTACTTC.

V usage is TRBV5-1 and J usage is TRBJ1-1; the D gene is possibly TRBD1 (6 bases). The CDR3 has 14 amino acids. V was trimmed by 5 bases and J by 1 base, leaving 12 bases between them. From germline, CDR1 is SGHRS and CDR2 YFSETQ. CDR3 sequence reads: CASSPGQQNTEAFF. The CDR3 region has the DNA TGCGCCAGCAGTCCCGGACAGCAGAACACTGAAGCTTTCTTT.